Following are 25 T cell receptor beta chains from one sample sequenced in a study of blood T cell repertoires in COVID-19. TCRdb keeps only in-frame clones here, not all; method: immunoSEQ multiplex PCR. The data show about 70,000 clones, around 86% seen once. Input material: peripheral blood. These receptors all come from a human donor in a cohort sampled during active COVID-19.

The V and J genes are TRBV18 and TRBJ2-5; D ambiguous. Trimming left V 2 bases short and J 0 bases short, with 4 bases between. The CDR3 sequence is 13 residues long. Germline V gene sequence: CDR1 KGHSH, CDR2 LQKENI. Here the CDR3 DNA reads TGTGCCAGCTCACCAGGCTACCAAGAGACCCAGTACTTC. It encodes CASSPGYQETQYF.

This clone was detected a few times. The chain uses TRBV28 and TRBJ1-6; D is ambiguous. V lost 6 bases to trimming and J lost 9 bases, with 15 bases between them. The CDR3 is made up of 14 amino acids. The V gene's germline CDR1 is MDHEN and CDR2 SYDVKM. The CDR3 protein is CASRGEGIGSPLHF. The DNA of the CDR3 is TGTGCCAGCAGAGGTGAGGGTATCGGTTCACCCCTCCACTTT.

The chain carries TRBV30 and TRBJ2-1, with 10 bases that match TRBD2. J gave up 9 bases and V 5 bases, and 16 bases lay outside the gene matches. This CDR3 region has 16 residues. Germline V gene data show CDR1 as GTSNPN and CDR2 as SVGIG (reference sequence). The CDR3 reads CAWGAPAGGPNLEQFF. The CDR3 coding sequence is TGTGCCTGGGGGGCCCCAGCGGGGGGGCCGAACCTTGAGCAGTTCTTC. Drawing the rest from reference TRBV30 and TRBJ2-1, the complete variable domain is SQTIHQWPATLVQPVGSPLSLECTVEGTSNPNLYWYRQAAGRGLQLLFYSVGIGQISSEVPQNLSASRPQDRQFILSSKKLLLSDSGFYLCAWGAPAGGPNLEQFFGPGTRLTVL.

The genes are TRBV28 and TRBJ2-1, with 7 positions matching TRBD2. V shed 8 bases and J 3 bases; nucleotides not matched to a gene: 7. The CDR3 totals 14 residues. Germline CDR1 MDHEN, CDR2 SYDVKM. CDR3 in DNA: TGTGCCAGCTTCGGGGCTAGCGGCTACAATGAGCAGTTCTTC. Amino acids: CASFGASGYNEQFF.

The V gene is TRBV11-2, the J gene TRBJ1-3; 8 nucleotides match TRBD1. Germline assignment: CDR1 SGHAT and CDR2 FQNNGV. The J segment lost 4 bases and the V segment lost 2 bases, leaving 10 bases of the junction unmatched. This CDR3 region has 17 residues. In nucleotides, the CDR3 is TGTGCCAGCAGCTTATCGCAGGGGGCTCTTTCCGGAAACACCATATATTTT. It codes for CASSLSQGALSGNTIYF.

This clone was counted between two and nine times. The chain has TRBV24-1 and TRBJ2-3; a possible D gene is TRBD2 (6 bases). Germline CDR1 is KGHDR and CDR2 is SFDVKD. The CDR3 runs 14 residues. The germline V and J ends were trimmed by 5 bases and 3 bases, with 11 bases remaining between them. The CDR3 sequence: CATSVGGLTDTQYF. The CDR3 DNA follows: TGTGCCACCAGTGTGGGGGGATTGACAGATACGCAGTATTTT.

The gene calls are TRBV10-3 and TRBJ2-5, with D possibly being TRBD2 (6 bases). With 4 bases removed from V and 5 bases from J, the gap between germline ends came to 11 bases. CDR3 length: 13 residues. Per the germline V gene, CDR1 is ENHRY and CDR2 is SYGVKD. DNA for the CDR3: TGTGCCATCAGTGGCGGAGGGTGGGAGACCCAGTACTTC. Translation gives CAISGGGWETQYF.

Only a few counts were recorded for this clone. V gene TRBV18 combines with J gene TRBJ1-2, with 8 bases fitting TRBD1. Germline V CDR1 and CDR2: KGHSH, LQKENI. J lost 7 bases, V lost 0 bases, and 4 bases had no gene match. This CDR3 region has 14 residues. CDR3 DNA sequence: TGTGCCAGCTCACCACCCACCAGGGGGCTTGGCTACACCTTC. Translation gives CASSPPTRGLGYTF.

V and J are TRBV7-9 and TRBJ1-2; no definite D call. Germline V CDR1 and CDR2: SEHNR, FQNEAQ (reference sequence). This CDR3 spans 12 amino acids. V lost 5 bases, J lost 5 bases, and 9 bases lay in between. CDR3 loop: CASSPTEYGYTF. Here the CDR3 DNA reads TGTGCCAGCAGCCCGACGGAGTATGGCTACACCTTC.

The chain couples TRBV9 to TRBJ2-1, with 11 bases aligning to TRBD2. Trimming removed 6 bases from V and 3 bases from J; junction bases left unmatched: 5. CDR1 is SGDLS and CDR2 is YYNGEE in the germline V gene. The CDR3 has 15 amino acids. The CDR3 loop reads CASTPTSGVYNEQFF. DNA of the CDR3: TGTGCCAGCACCCCGACTAGCGGGGTCTACAATGAGCAGTTCTTC.

This chain connects TRBV2 to TRBJ2-7; D might be TRBD2 (5 bases). The CDR3 has 13 residues. Germline assignment: CDR1 SNHLY and CDR2 FYNNEI. V shed 4 bases and J shed 4 bases, with 11 bases lying between them. The CDR3 is CASSGGFKYEQYF. Written as DNA, the CDR3 is TGTGCCAGCAGTGGAGGGTTCAAATACGAGCAGTACTTC.

V usage is TRBV2 and J usage is TRBJ2-3, with 8 nucleotides matching TRBD1. V was pared by 8 bases and J by 3 bases, with 10 bases of the junction left unmatched. The CDR3 totals 15 residues. CDR1 and CDR2 (germline): SNHLY, FYNNEI. The CDR3 coding sequence is TGTGCCAGCGGCAAGAGTCAGGGGGCAACAGATACGCAGTATTTT. Amino acids: CASGKSQGATDTQYF. The variable domain in full, with the rest retrieved from reference TRBV2 and TRBJ2-3, is EPEVTQTPSHQVTQMGQEVILRCVPISNHLYFYWYRQILGQKVEFLVSFYNNEISEKSEIFDDQFSVERPDGSNFTLKIRSTKLEDSAMYFCASGKSQGATDTQYFGPGTRLTVL.

This clone has more than one count but fewer than ten. The DNA for the CDR3 is TGCGCCAGCAGCCAAGATACACGAAGCTATGGCTACACCTTC. Amino acid sequence: CASSQDTRSYGYTF. The chain carries TRBV4-1 and TRBJ1-2; D unclear. Germline values: CDR1 MGHRA, CDR2 YSYEKL. Trimming removed 0 bases at V and 4 bases at J, with 9 bases between. This CDR3 has 14 residues.

The chain is built from TRBV5-1 and TRBJ2-1, with D perhaps matching TRBD1 (6 bases). This CDR3 region has 14 residues. Germline V gene lookup returns CDR1 SGHRS and CDR2 YFSETQ. V lost 3 bases and J 6 bases, leaving 13 bases between the germline ends. In nucleotides, the CDR3 is TGCGCCAGCAGCTCCCCCGAAGGGGGCAATGAGCAGTTCTTC. This sequence encodes CASSSPEGGNEQFF.

This clone was recorded a few times. This chain links TRBV5-8 with TRBJ1-6, with D uncertain. Germline V gene data show CDR1 as SGHTS and CDR2 as YDEGEE. The CDR3 length is 15 residues. Between the trimmed V and J ends, which lost 4 bases and 6 bases, there was a span of 14 bases. CDR3 protein: CASSRRSYPNSPLHF. DNA of the CDR3: TGTGCCAGCAGCCGGCGGAGCTATCCTAATTCACCCCTCCACTTT.

The V call is TRBV7-9, the J call TRBJ1-2; D remains unclear. Trimming pared 0 bases from V and 8 bases from J, leaving 10 bases between. Germline V gives CDR1 SEHNR, CDR2 FQNEAQ (reference sequence). The CDR3 sequence is 13 residues long. The CDR3 loop is CASSLAEGLGYTF. The CDR3 DNA is TGTGCCAGCAGCTTAGCTGAGGGCTTGGGCTACACCTTC.

This clone was seen a handful of times. The V call is TRBV5-6, the J call TRBJ1-1, with D possibly being TRBD1 (5 bases). This CDR3 has 14 amino acids. V lost 1 base and J 5 bases, leaving 12 bases between the germline ends. CDR1 and CDR2 (germline): SGHDT, YYEEEE. CDR3 amino acids: CASSLRGRVTEAFF. The CDR3 bases are TGTGCCAGCAGCTTGCGGGGGAGGGTAACTGAAGCTTTCTTT.

The J gene is TRBJ1-2, the V gene TRBV5-1; tentative D call: TRBD1 (5 bases). Germline V CDR1 and CDR2: SGHRS, YFSETQ. This CDR3 is built from 13 residues. Trimming pared 1 base from V and 6 bases from J, leaving 10 bases between. The CDR3 DNA reads as TGCGCCAGCAGCTTGACTGGAGGGGATGGCTACACCTTC. Translated, it gives CASSLTGGDGYTF.

The chain uses TRBV6-2 or TRBV6-3 and TRBJ2-2, with D hard to call. V lost 1 base and J 2 bases, leaving 5 bases between the germline ends. Germline assignment: CDR1 MNHEY and CDR2 SVGEGT. The CDR3 length is 14 residues. DNA for the CDR3: TGTGCCAGCAGTTACTTTATCAACACCGGGGAGCTGTTTTTT. Amino acid sequence: CASSYFINTGELFF.

The V and J genes are TRBV3-1 (or the pseudogene TRBV3-2) and TRBJ1-1; D unresolved. The CDR3 contains 14 residues. Trimming removed 1 base from V and 5 bases from J, with 11 bases in between. Germline CDR1 is LGHDT and CDR2 is YNNKEL (reference sequence). CDR3 nucleotides: TGTGCCAGCAGCCAAGTTACGGGGATGACTGAAGCTTTCTTT. Its translation is CASSQVTGMTEAFF.

The rearrangement joins TRBV6-6 to TRBJ2-3; 10 nucleotides align to TRBD1. The germline V gene encodes CDR1 MNHNY and CDR2 SVGAGI (reference sequence). This CDR3 contains 15 residues. V shed 8 bases, J shed 2 bases, and the junction held 7 bases outside the gene matches. CDR3 sequence reads: CASQRQGAYTDTQYF. CDR3 nucleotides: TGTGCCAGCCAGAGACAGGGGGCTTACACAGATACGCAGTATTTT.

The V call is TRBV5-1, the J call TRBJ1-4; D uncertain. The germline V gene has CDR1 SGHRS and CDR2 YFSETQ. The germline V and J ends were trimmed by 1 base and 0 bases, with 7 bases remaining between them. This CDR3 is 15 amino acids long. DNA of the CDR3: TGCGCCAGCAGCTTGTTAGCTGCAACTAATGAAAAACTGTTTTTT. Translation: CASSLLAATNEKLFF.

The chain recombines TRBV18 with TRBJ1-2; 7 nucleotides align to TRBD1. This CDR3 is 15 amino acids long. The germline V gene encodes CDR1 KGHSH and CDR2 LQKENI. V lost 1 base and J lost 6; bases outside the gene matches: 8. The CDR3 coding sequence is TGTGCCAGCTCACCACTTCTGACAGGGAGGAATGGCTACACCTTC. This gives the protein CASSPLLTGRNGYTF.

J is TRBJ1-4 and V is TRBV7-6; D is perhaps TRBD1 (6 bases). Germline V lookup: CDR1 SGHVS, CDR2 FNYEAQ. This CDR3 spans 14 amino acids. The V end was cut by 5 bases, the J end by 4 bases, with 11 bases between. The CDR3 sequence: CASSPRTVNEKLFF. CDR3 coding DNA: TGTGCCAGCAGCCCCCGGACAGTTAATGAAAAACTGTTTTTT.

CDR3 nucleotide sequence: TGTGCCATCGGGACATTGAACACTGAAGCTTTCTTT. Its translation: CAIGTLNTEAFF. This sequence joins TRBV10-3 and TRBJ1-1; possible D gene TRBD1, 6 bases. V shed 8 bases and J shed 0 bases, with 7 bases lying between them. Germline CDR1 reads ENHRY; CDR2 reads SYGVKD. The CDR3 consists of 12 residues.